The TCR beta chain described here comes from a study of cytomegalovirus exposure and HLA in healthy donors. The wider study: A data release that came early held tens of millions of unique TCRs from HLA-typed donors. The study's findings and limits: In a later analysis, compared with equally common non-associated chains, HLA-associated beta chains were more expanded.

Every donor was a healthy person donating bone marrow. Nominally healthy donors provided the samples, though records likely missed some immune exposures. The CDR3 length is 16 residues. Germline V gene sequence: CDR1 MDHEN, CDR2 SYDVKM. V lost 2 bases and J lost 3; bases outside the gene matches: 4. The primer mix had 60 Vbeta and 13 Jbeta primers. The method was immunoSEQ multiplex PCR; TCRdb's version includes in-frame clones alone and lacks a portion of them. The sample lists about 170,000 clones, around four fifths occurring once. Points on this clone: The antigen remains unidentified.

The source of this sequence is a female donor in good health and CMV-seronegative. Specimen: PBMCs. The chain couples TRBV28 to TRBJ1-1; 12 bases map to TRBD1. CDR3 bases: TGTGCCAGCAGTTTAGGGACAGGGGGCAGGGACACTGAAGCTTTCTTT. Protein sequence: CASSLGTGGRDTEAFF.